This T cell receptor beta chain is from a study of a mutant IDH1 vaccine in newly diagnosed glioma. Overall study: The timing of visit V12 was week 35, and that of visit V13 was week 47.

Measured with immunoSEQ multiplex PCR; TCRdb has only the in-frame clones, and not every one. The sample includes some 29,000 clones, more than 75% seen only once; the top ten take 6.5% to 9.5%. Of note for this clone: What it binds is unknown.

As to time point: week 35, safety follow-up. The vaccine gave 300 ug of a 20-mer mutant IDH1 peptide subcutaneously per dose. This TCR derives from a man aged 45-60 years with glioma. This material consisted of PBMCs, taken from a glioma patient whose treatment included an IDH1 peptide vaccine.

As DNA, the CDR3 is TGTGCCAGTAGTATCGACAGGGACCCCACCGGGGAGCTGTTTTTT. Amino acid sequence: CASSIDRDPTGELFF. This rearrangement joins TRBV19 to TRBJ2-2; 7 bases map to TRBD1. The germline V gene has CDR1 LNHDA and CDR2 SQIVND (reference sequence). The CDR3 runs to 15 residues. V trimming: 3 bases; J trimming: 4 bases; junction bases outside the gene matches: 5. Full variable domain (missing parts from reference TRBV19 and TRBJ2-2): DGGITQSPKYLFRKEGQNVTLSCEQNLNHDAMYWYRQDPGQGLRLIYYSQIVNDFQKGDIAEGYSVSREKKESFPLTVTSAQKNPTAFYLCASSIDRDPTGELFFGEGSRLTVL.